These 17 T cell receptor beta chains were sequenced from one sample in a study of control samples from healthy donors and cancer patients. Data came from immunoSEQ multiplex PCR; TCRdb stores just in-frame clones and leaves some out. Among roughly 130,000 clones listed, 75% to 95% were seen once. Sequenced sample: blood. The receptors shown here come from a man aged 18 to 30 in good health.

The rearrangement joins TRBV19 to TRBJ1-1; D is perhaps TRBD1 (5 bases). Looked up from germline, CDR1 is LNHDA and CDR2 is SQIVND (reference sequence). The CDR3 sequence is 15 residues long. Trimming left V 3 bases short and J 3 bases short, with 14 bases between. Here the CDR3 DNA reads TGTGCCAGTAGTATTGGAGGCAGGGACTACACTGAAGCTTTCTTT. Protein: CASSIGGRDYTEAFF.

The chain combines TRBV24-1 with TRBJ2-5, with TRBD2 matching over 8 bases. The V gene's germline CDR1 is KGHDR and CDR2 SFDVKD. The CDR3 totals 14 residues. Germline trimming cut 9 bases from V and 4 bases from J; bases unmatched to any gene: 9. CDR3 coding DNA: TGTGCCACCGGAGAGAGCGGGAGATTAGAGACCCAGTACTTC. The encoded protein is CATGESGRLETQYF.

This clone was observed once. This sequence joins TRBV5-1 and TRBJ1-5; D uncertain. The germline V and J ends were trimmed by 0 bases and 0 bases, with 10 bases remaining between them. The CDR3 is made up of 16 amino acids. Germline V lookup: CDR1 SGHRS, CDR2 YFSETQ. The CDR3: CASSLGHSDSNQPQHF. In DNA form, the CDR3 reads TGCGCCAGCAGCTTGGGACACTCAGATAGCAATCAGCCCCAGCATTTT.

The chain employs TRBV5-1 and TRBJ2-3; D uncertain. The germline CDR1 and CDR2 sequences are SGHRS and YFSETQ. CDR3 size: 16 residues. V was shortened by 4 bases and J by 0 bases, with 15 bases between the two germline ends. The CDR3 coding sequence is TGCGCCAGCAGCCGCTTAGGGCCATCTAGCACAGATACGCAGTATTTT. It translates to CASSRLGPSSTDTQYF.

CDR3 loop: CAISDRQGGGEKLFF. As DNA, the CDR3 is TGTGCCATCAGTGATCGACAGGGAGGGGGTGAAAAACTGTTTTTT. This chain joins TRBV10-3 and TRBJ1-4; TRBD1 matches at 7 bases. The junction had 8 bases not matched to a gene; V was cut back by 3 bases and J by 7 bases. The germline gives CDR1 ENHRY, CDR2 SYGVKD. The CDR3 sequence is 15 residues long.

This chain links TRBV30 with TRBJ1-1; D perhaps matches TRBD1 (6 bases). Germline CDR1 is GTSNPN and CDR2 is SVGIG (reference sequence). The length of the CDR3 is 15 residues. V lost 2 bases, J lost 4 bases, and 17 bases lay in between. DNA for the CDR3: TGTGCCTGGAGTTTAGGGGCAGGGGCTCGCACTGAAGCTTTCTTT. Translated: CAWSLGAGARTEAFF.

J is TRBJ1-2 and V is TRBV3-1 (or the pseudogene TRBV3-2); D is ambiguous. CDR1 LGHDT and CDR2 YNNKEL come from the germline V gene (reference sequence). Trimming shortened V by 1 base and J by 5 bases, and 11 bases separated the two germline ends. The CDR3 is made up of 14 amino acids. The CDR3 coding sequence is TGTGCCAGCAGCCAAGGAAGGGCTTTTTATGGCTACACCTTC. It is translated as CASSQGRAFYGYTF.

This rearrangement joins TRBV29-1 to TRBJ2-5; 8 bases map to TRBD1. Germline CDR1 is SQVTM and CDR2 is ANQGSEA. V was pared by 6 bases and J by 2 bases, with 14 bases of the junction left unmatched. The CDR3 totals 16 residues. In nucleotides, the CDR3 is TGCAGCGTCGCCCCGGTGCGGGACAGGCGACAAGAGACCCAGTACTTC. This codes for CSVAPVRDRRQETQYF.

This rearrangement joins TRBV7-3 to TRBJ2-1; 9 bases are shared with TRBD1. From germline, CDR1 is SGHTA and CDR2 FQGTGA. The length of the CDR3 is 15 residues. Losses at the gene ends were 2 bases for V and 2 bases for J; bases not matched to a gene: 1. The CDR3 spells CASSLDRGAYNEQFF. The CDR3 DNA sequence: TGTGCCAGCAGCTTAGACAGGGGGGCCTACAATGAGCAGTTCTTC. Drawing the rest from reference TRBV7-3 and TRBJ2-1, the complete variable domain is GAGVSQTPSNKVTEKGKYVELRCDPISGHTALYWYRQSLGQGPEFLIYFQGTGAADDSGLPNDRFFAVRPEGSVSTLKIQRTERGDSAVYLCASSLDRGAYNEQFFGPGTRLTVL.

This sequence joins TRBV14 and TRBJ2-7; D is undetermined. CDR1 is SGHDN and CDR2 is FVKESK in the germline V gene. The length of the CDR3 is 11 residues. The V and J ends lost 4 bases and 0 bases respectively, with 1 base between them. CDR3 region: CASSLSYEQYV. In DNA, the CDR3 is TGTGCCAGCAGCCTCTCCTACGAGCAGTACGTC.

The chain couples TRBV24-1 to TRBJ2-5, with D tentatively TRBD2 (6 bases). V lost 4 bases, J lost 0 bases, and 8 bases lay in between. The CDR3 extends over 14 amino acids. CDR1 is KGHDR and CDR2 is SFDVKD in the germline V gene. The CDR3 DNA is TGTGCCACCAGTGACCGGGAGTACCAAGAGACCCAGTACTTC. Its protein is CATSDREYQETQYF.

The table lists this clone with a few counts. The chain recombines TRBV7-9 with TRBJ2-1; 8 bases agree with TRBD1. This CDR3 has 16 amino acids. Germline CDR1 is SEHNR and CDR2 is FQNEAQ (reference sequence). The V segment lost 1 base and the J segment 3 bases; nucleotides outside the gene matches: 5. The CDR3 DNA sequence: TGTGCCAGCAGCTTAGGACGACAGGGGAACTACAATGAGCAGTTCTTC. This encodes CASSLGRQGNYNEQFF.

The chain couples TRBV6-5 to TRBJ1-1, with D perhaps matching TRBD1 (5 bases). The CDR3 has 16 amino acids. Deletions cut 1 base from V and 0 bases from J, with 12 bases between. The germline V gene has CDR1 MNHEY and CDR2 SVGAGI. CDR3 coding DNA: TGTGCCAGCAGTTACTGGGCAGGGAGAGTGAACACTGAAGCTTTCTTT. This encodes CASSYWAGRVNTEAFF.

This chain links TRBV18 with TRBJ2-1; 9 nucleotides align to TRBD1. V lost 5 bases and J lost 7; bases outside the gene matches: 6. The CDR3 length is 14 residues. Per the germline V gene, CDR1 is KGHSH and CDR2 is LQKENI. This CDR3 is CASSSGQGRNEQFF. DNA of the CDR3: TGTGCCAGCTCATCTGGACAGGGGAGGAATGAGCAGTTCTTC.

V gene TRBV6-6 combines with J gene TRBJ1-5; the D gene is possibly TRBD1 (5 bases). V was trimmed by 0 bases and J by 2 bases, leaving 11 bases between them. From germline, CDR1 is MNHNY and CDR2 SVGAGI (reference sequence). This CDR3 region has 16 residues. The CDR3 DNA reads TGTGCCAGCAGTTACTCTTATCTGGGGGGCAATCAGCCCCAGCATTTT. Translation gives CASSYSYLGGNQPQHF.

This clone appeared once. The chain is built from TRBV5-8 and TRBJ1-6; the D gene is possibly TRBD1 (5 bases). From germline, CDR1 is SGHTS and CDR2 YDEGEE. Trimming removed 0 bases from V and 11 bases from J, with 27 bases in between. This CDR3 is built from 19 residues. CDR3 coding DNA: TGTGCCAGCAGCTTGGATCCCGAGGTTGATTGGGGGATAGAGCCACCCCTCCACTTT. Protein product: CASSLDPEVDWGIEPPLHF.

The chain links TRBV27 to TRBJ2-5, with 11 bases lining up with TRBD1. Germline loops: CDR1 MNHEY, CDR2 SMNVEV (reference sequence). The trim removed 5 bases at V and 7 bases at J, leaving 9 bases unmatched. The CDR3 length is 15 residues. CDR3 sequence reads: CASSPGQGVYGTQYF. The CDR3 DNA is TGTGCCAGCAGTCCGGGACAGGGGGTCTACGGGACCCAGTACTTC.